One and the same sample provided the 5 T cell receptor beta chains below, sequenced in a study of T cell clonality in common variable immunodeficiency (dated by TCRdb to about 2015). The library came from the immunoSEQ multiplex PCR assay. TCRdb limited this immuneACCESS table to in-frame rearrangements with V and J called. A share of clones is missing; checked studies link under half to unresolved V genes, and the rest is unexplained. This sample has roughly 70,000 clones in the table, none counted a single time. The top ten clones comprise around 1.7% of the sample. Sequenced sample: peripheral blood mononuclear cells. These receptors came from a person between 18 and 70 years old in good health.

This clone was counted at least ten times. CDR3 DNA, as far as it was read: TGCAGCGTTGAAGATCACAAGAACACTGAA. Translating it yields CSVEDHKNTE. The full CDR3 protein is CSVEDHKNTEAFF. The V and J genes are TRBV29-1 and TRBJ1-1; no clear D gene. Read coverage stops 3 residues before the CDR3 terminus; the germline J gene supplies the remainder. CDR1 SQVTM and CDR2 ANQGSEA come from the germline V gene. This CDR3 is built from 13 residues. V was pared by 0 bases and J by 1 base, with 6 bases between.

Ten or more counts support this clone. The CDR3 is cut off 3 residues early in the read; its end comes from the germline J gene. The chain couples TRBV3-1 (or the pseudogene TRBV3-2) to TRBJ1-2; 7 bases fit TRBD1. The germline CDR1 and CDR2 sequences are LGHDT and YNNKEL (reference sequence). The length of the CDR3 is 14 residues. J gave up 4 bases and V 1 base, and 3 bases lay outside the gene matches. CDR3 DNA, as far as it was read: TGTGCCAGCAGCCAAGGGGACAGCGTCTATGGC. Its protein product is CASSQGDSVYG. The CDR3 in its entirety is CASSQGDSVYGYTF.

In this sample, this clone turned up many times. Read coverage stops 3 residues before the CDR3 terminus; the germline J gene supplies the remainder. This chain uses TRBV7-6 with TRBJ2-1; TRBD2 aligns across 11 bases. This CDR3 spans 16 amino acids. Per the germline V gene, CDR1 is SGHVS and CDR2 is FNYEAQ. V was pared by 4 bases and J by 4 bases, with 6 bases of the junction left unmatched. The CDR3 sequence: CASSSSGTSGYNEQFF. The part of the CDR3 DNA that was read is TGTGCCAGCAGCTCAAGTGGGACTAGCGGATACAATGAG.

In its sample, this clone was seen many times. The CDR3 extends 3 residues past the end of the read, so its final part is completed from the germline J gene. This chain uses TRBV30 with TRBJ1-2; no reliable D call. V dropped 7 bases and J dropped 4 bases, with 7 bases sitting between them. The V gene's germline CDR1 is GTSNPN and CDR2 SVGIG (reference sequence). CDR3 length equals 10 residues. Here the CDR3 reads CASNSYGYTF. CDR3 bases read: TGTGCCTCCAACAGCTATGGC.

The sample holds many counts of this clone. Incomplete CDR3 DNA: TGTGCCAGCTCACCAACCGGCGACAGTTGGGGCGACACTGAA. Encoded protein: CASSPTGDSWGDTE. The CDR3 in its entirety is CASSPTGDSWGDTEAFF. The chain employs TRBV18 and TRBJ1-1, with D perhaps matching TRBD1 (5 bases). The CDR3 extends 3 residues past the end of the read, so its final part is completed from the germline J gene. From germline, CDR1 is KGHSH and CDR2 LQKENI. V was pared by 2 bases and J by 3 bases, with 19 bases between. The CDR3 runs to 17 residues.